This T cell receptor beta chain comes out of a study of CD8 T cells in Susac syndrome. Reverse transcription of roughly 0.5 to 1 ug RNA was carried out with random hexamers. Multiplex immunoSEQ PCR targeted 54 Vbeta and 13 Jbeta TCR beta segments. One entry per CDR3 protein, called by TCRdb with MiXCR from the immunoSEQ multiplex PCR reads. The data contain about 440,000 distinct CDR3 sequences, 75% to 90% of them singletons. In germline, CDR1 is MNHEY, CDR2 SVGAGI. With 0 bases removed from V and 3 bases from J, the gap between germline ends came to 11 bases. This CDR3 is built from 16 residues. Sequenced input: CD8+ T cells from PBMCs. The rearrangement uses TRBV6-5 and TRBJ2-2; the D gene is possibly TRBD2 (6 bases). The TCR sequence derives from a human donor with multiple sclerosis. The CDR3 protein is CASSYSRGGYTGELFF. Here the CDR3 DNA reads TGTGCCAGCAGTTACTCTCGGGGAGGTTACACCGGGGAGCTGTTTTTT.